Listed below are T cell receptor beta chains from one sample, sequenced in a study of blood T cell repertoires in COVID-19. Sequencing was performed with immunoSEQ multiplex PCR; in TCRdb, only in-frame clones are kept and a portion is missing. The table has 300,000 to 400,000 clones, around nine tenths seen once; the top ten hold approximately 3.5%. Sample: peripheral blood. The source of these receptors is a young woman who had recovered from COVID-19. CDR3s include the opening cysteine and the closing phenylalanine or tryptophan. Fields, in order: J gene, V gene, D gene, CDR3 protein. D genes are given only for firm matches.

J: TRBJ2-1; V: TRBV5-6; D: .; CDR3: CASSLQGNWNEQFF
J: TRBJ1-1; V: TRBV19; D: .; CDR3: CASRLGQGGVTEAFF
J: TRBJ2-3; V: TRBV4-1; D: TRBD2; CDR3: CASSRAGAGTDTQYF
J: TRBJ2-2; V: TRBV10-3; D: .; CDR3: CAIRPAQAFITGELFF
J: TRBJ1-5; V: TRBV28; D: TRBD1; CDR3: CASRTGQGWSQPQHF
J: TRBJ2-5; V: TRBV7-9; D: .; CDR3: CASTTGETQYF
J: TRBJ2-3; V: TRBV18; D: .; CDR3: CASSVGHSYTDTQYF
J: TRBJ1-1; V: TRBV7-8; D: TRBD1; CDR3: CASSSPTGVTTEAFF
J: TRBJ2-1; V: TRBV7-9; D: TRBD2; CDR3: CASSLPPTGTSGSSEQFF
J: TRBJ2-2; V: TRBV5-5; D: TRBD1; CDR3: CASSRDRGRIGELFF
J: TRBJ2-3; V: TRBV9; D: .; CDR3: CASSVRGGSTDTQYF
J: TRBJ1-1; V: TRBV27; D: TRBD1; CDR3: CASRWTGRTEAFF
J: TRBJ2-1; V: TRBV11-2; D: TRBD1; CDR3: CASSGVFRDRDGNEQFF
J: TRBJ2-3; V: TRBV19; D: TRBD2; CDR3: CASSIVLAGSTDTQYF
J: TRBJ1-1; V: TRBV19; D: TRBD1; CDR3: CASSIGRGPGAFF
J: TRBJ2-6; V: TRBV7-9; D: .; CDR3: CASSLRPRVTLSGANVLTF
J: TRBJ2-1; V: TRBV15; D: TRBD1; CDR3: CATSRVEQGAYNEQFF
J: TRBJ1-2; V: TRBV28; D: .; CDR3: CASTGVSLSYTF
J: TRBJ2-3; V: TRBV4-3; D: TRBD2; CDR3: CASSQGGTSGTDTQYF
J: TRBJ1-2; V: TRBV6-2/TRBV6-3; D: TRBD1; CDR3: CASSYPTGLPGYTF
J: TRBJ1-5; V: TRBV19; D: .; CDR3: CASSIDQGFSYSNQPQHF
J: TRBJ2-2; V: TRBV24-1; D: TRBD1; CDR3: CATSGLRRGRTGGDGELFF
J: TRBJ2-5; V: TRBV7-9; D: TRBD2; CDR3: CASREREVETQYF
J: TRBJ1-1; V: TRBV29-1; D: .; CDR3: CSVRTVIGVYDTEAFF
J: TRBJ2-3; V: TRBV3-1/TRBV3-2; D: TRBD1; CDR3: CASTEGQGRNTDTQYF
J: TRBJ2-1; V: TRBV11-2; D: TRBD1; CDR3: CASTQGPLSYNEQFF
J: TRBJ1-4; V: TRBV5-4; D: .; CDR3: CASSSYDSGSHQVFF
J: TRBJ2-5; V: TRBV4-1; D: .; CDR3: CASSLTVQETQYF
J: TRBJ1-6; V: TRBV28; D: .; CDR3: CASRPMGARNSPLHF
J: TRBJ2-5; V: TRBV5-4; D: TRBD1; CDR3: CASSLVGTGGKKTQYF
J: TRBJ2-6; V: TRBV6-2/TRBV6-3; D: .; CDR3: CASSYFKPSGANVLTF
J: TRBJ1-4; V: TRBV6-5; D: .; CDR3: CASRAPGWEKLFF
J: TRBJ2-1; V: TRBV7-9; D: .; CDR3: CASSLGGARSYNEQFF
J: TRBJ2-1; V: TRBV9; D: .; CDR3: CASSVAPPPGVDNEQFF
J: TRBJ2-3; V: TRBV12-5; D: TRBD2; CDR3: CASGYQIAGGLTDTQYF
J: TRBJ1-5; V: TRBV30; D: .; CDR3: CAWSVAGMGPDIQPQHF
J: TRBJ1-3; V: TRBV7-2; D: .; CDR3: CASSLDPGVGNTIYF
J: TRBJ1-1; V: TRBV30; D: .; CDR3: CAWSDRGEAFF
J: TRBJ1-2; V: TRBV6-2/TRBV6-3; D: TRBD1; CDR3: CASSYSRTGGYGYTF
J: TRBJ2-5; V: TRBV11-3; D: .; CDR3: CASSADRAGETQYF
J: TRBJ2-3; V: TRBV4-1; D: TRBD2; CDR3: CASSPYGEGRGDTQYF
J: TRBJ1-1; V: TRBV19; D: .; CDR3: CASIPHQGKNTEAFF
J: TRBJ2-2; V: TRBV7-2; D: TRBD2; CDR3: CASSSLARTGELFF
J: TRBJ1-2; V: TRBV7-9; D: TRBD1; CDR3: CASSFGQGGLIGYTF
J: TRBJ1-2; V: TRBV2; D: .; CDR3: CASSEDRGLGGYTF
J: TRBJ2-1; V: TRBV18; D: .; CDR3: CASSPLGADSSYNEQFF
J: TRBJ1-2; V: TRBV18; D: .; CDR3: CASSPTGSHGYTF
J: TRBJ1-4; V: TRBV7-2; D: .; CDR3: CASSLTGLTTEKLFF
J: TRBJ2-2; V: TRBV19; D: .; CDR3: CASSPLARVGELFF
J: TRBJ1-2; V: TRBV19; D: TRBD1; CDR3: CASSMGTGGESGGYTF
J: TRBJ1-1; V: TRBV29-1; D: .; CDR3: CSVDGLSGTEAFF
J: TRBJ2-1; V: TRBV10-3; D: .; CDR3: CAISDLGTPRENEQFF
J: TRBJ1-1; V: TRBV6-1; D: TRBD1; CDR3: CASSEIGTGEAFF
J: TRBJ1-6; V: TRBV6-2/TRBV6-3; D: .; CDR3: CASSYPAGIDSPLHF
J: TRBJ2-1; V: TRBV11-3; D: TRBD2; CDR3: CASRIAGGPLGEQFF
J: TRBJ2-1; V: TRBV6-5; D: TRBD2; CDR3: CASSYGPSGYNEQFF
J: TRBJ1-2; V: TRBV14; D: TRBD1; CDR3: CASSRQVRDRGPDNYGYTF